A selection of T cell receptor beta chains follows, all from one sample in a study of blood T cell repertoires in COVID-19. Libraries were prepared by immunoSEQ multiplex PCR; TCRdb keeps only in-frame clonotypes and omits some of them. Of roughly 250,000 clones listed, about 80% are singletons. The sequencing input was peripheral blood. These receptors were obtained from an elderly woman with acute or convalescent COVID-19. CDR3s include the opening cysteine and the closing phenylalanine or tryptophan. The order of the fields is J gene, V gene, clone size, D gene, CDR3 DNA, CDR3 protein. The D gene is left open where the match is weak. Clone size is given for some rows only: seen once, a few or many times, or a class if the clone is expanded.

TRBJ1-3	TRBV5-6	.	.	TGTGCCAGCAGCCTAACCTCTGGAAACACCATATATTTT	CASSLTSGNTIYF
TRBJ1-1	TRBV5-1	.	.	TGCGCCAGCAGCCTCCTACCCCAGGGGAACGCTGAAGCTTTCTTT	CASSLLPQGNAEAFF
TRBJ1-5	TRBV19	once	.	TGTGCCAGTAGTACCCTTGGAGGGAATCAGCCCCAGCATTTT	CASSTLGGNQPQHF
TRBJ1-1	TRBV7-9	.	.	TGTGCCAGCAGCTTAGAGACAGGTGAAGCTTTCTTT	CASSLETGEAFF
TRBJ1-5	TRBV27	.	.	TGTGCCAGCAGCCCCACCCGGCCAGGGCGGCACAGCAATCAGCCCCAGCATTTT	CASSPTRPGRHSNQPQHF
TRBJ1-2	TRBV27	.	.	TGTGCCAGCAGTTTTCAAGGGGGGGATAGCTATGGCTACACCTTC	CASSFQGGDSYGYTF
TRBJ2-3	TRBV7-6	.	TRBD2	TGTGCCAGCAGCCGCCCCTCCGGGACTAGATTTTTAGATACGCAGTATTTT	CASSRPSGTRFLDTQYF
TRBJ2-3	TRBV20-1	.	TRBD2	TGCAGTGCTAGTCTTTCACTAGCGGGAGACGCAGATACGCAGTATTTT	CSASLSLAGDADTQYF
TRBJ1-5	TRBV19	.	.	TGTGCCAGTAGTCGCGATGGGCTTGGCCAGCCCCAGCATTTT	CASSRDGLGQPQHF
TRBJ2-7	TRBV4-3	.	TRBD1	TGCGCCAGCAGCCAGGCCGCCGGGACAGGGTCATACGAGCAGTACTTC	CASSQAAGTGSYEQYF
TRBJ1-2	TRBV28	.	.	TGTGCCAGCAGTTTATGGGAAAACAGGGTTCATGGCTACACCTTC	CASSLWENRVHGYTF
TRBJ1-2	TRBV27	few	.	TGTGCCAGCAGTCCGGGGGGGAAGACTAACTATGGCTACACCTTC	CASSPGGKTNYGYTF
TRBJ1-3	TRBV15	.	.	TGTGCCACCAGCAGAGATCGGCGGTTTATCTCTGGAAACACCATATATTTT	CATSRDRRFISGNTIYF
TRBJ1-5	TRBV6-1	.	.	TGTGCCAGCAGCGAAGGGGCGGGACATCAGCCCCAGCATTTT	CASSEGAGHQPQHF
TRBJ1-2	TRBV4-1	.	.	TGCGCCAGCAGCCAAGATGGGTCTAGAGAGGGTGGGGTCTATGGCTACACCTTC	CASSQDGSREGGVYGYTF
TRBJ1-2	TRBV3-1/TRBV3-2	.	.	TGTGCCAGCAGCCATCAGTCCTACTATGGCTACACCTTC	CASSHQSYYGYTF
TRBJ2-1	TRBV6-5	.	TRBD1	TGTGCCAGCAGTTTAAACAGGGGGCTCTCCAATGAGCAGTTCTTC	CASSLNRGLSNEQFF
TRBJ1-1	TRBV3-1/TRBV3-2	few	TRBD1	TGTGCCAGCAGCCGACAGGGAGGCCGCATGAACACTGAAGCTTTCTTT	CASSRQGGRMNTEAFF
TRBJ1-2	TRBV6-5	.	TRBD1	TGTGCCAGCAGTTACCAGGGACAGGGCTATGGCTACACCTTC	CASSYQGQGYGYTF
TRBJ2-1	TRBV6-5	.	.	TGTGCCAGCAGCCCCAGCGTGAGCTCCTACAATGAGCAATTCTTC	CASSPSVSSYNEQFF
TRBJ1-6	TRBV6-5	few	TRBD1	TGTGCCAGCAGTTCCCCGGGACAGAGATATAATTCACCCCTCCACTTT	CASSSPGQRYNSPLHF
TRBJ2-1	TRBV5-4	.	TRBD2	TGTGCCAGCAGCTTGGGGGGACTAGCGGACAATGAGCAGTTCTTC	CASSLGGLADNEQFF
TRBJ2-7	TRBV2	.	.	TGTGCCAGCAGACAGACAAATTCCTACGAGCAGTACTTC	CASRQTNSYEQYF
TRBJ1-6	TRBV6-2/TRBV6-3	.	.	TGTGCCAGCAGTTACAAAGGGGGAAGTAATTCACCCCTCCACTTT	CASSYKGGSNSPLHF
TRBJ2-4	TRBV6-2/TRBV6-3	.	TRBD1	TGTGCCAGCAGTTACGACCGAGGGGACAGGGAGCTAGGGATAGCCAAAAACATTCAGTACTTC	CASSYDRGDRELGIAKNIQYF
TRBJ1-5	TRBV6-1	once	.	TGTGCCAGCAGTGAACTCCTTCTGGCAGGGAACAATCAGCCCCAGCATTTT	CASSELLLAGNNQPQHF
TRBJ1-5	TRBV6-5	.	TRBD1	TGTGCCAGCAGAGGCCAGGGGGCAGCTCAGCCCCAGCATTTT	CASRGQGAAQPQHF
TRBJ2-7	TRBV18	.	TRBD1	TGTGCCAGCTCACTCGCGACAGGGGTGGGCGAGCAGTACTTC	CASSLATGVGEQYF
TRBJ2-7	TRBV2	.	TRBD2	TGTGCCAGTATTTTTGGACTAGCGGGAGCCTACGAGCAGTACTTC	CASIFGLAGAYEQYF
TRBJ1-1	TRBV10-1	.	.	TGCGCCAGACCGACAGACATGAACACTGAAGCTTTCTTT	CARPTDMNTEAFF
TRBJ1-2	TRBV7-9	.	TRBD1	TGTGCCAGCAGCCCGCACGGGACAGGGGAGAACTATGGCTACACCTTC	CASSPHGTGENYGYTF
TRBJ1-5	TRBV4-1	.	.	TGCGCCAGCAGCCAAGTATGGGGGGATTTTAATCAGCCCCAGCATTTT	CASSQVWGDFNQPQHF
TRBJ1-4	TRBV12-1	.	.	TGTGCCAGCAGCTTTTCGGACAGCGGTGAAAAACTGTTTTTT	CASSFSDSGEKLFF
TRBJ2-3	TRBV7-9	.	.	TGTGCCAGCAGCCGTGGGCAGGCAAGCACAGATACGCAGTATTTT	CASSRGQASTDTQYF
TRBJ1-2	TRBV6-5	.	.	TGTGCCAGCAATCCAGGGCTGAATCCTAACTATGGCTACACCTTC	CASNPGLNPNYGYTF
TRBJ2-5	TRBV2	.	.	TGTGCCAGCAGTGAAGGCCAGACTTTCGAGACCCAGTACTTC	CASSEGQTFETQYF
TRBJ1-6	TRBV7-8	.	.	TGTGCCAGCAGCTTAGCCCTCAGGGGTAATTCACCCCTCCACTTT	CASSLALRGNSPLHF
TRBJ1-6	TRBV2	.	.	TGTGCCAGCAGCACCAGGACAGATTATAATTCACCCCTCCACTTT	CASSTRTDYNSPLHF
TRBJ1-5	TRBV7-9	.	TRBD1	TGTGCCAGCAGCCCGGACAGGCCCTATAGCAATCAGCCCCAGCATTTT	CASSPDRPYSNQPQHF
TRBJ1-6	TRBV4-1	.	TRBD1	TGCGCCAGCAGCCAAGACTCGACAGGGTGGTCACCCCTCCACTTT	CASSQDSTGWSPLHF
TRBJ2-1	TRBV5-6	.	TRBD1	TGTGCCAGCTTTCGACAGGGAGAAAACAATGAGCAGTTCTTC	CASFRQGENNEQFF
TRBJ2-7	TRBV6-6	.	.	TGTGCCAGCAGACACCGGGACATCCCCTACGAGCAGTACTTC	CASRHRDIPYEQYF
TRBJ2-1	TRBV7-9	.	TRBD2	TGTGCCAGCAGCTTATGGCACGCGGGGGTCTCCTACAATGAGCAGTTCTTC	CASSLWHAGVSYNEQFF
TRBJ1-2	TRBV12-3/TRBV12-4	.	TRBD1	TGTGCCAGCAGTTGGGGACAGGGCTATGGCTACACCTTC	CASSWGQGYGYTF
TRBJ1-2	TRBV25-1	.	.	TGTGCCAGCAGGGGGCAGCCATATGGCTACACCTTC	CASRGQPYGYTF
TRBJ1-2	TRBV6-4	.	TRBD1	TGTGCCAGCAGTGAGGGGACAGTGGGGGGCTACACCTTC	CASSEGTVGGYTF
TRBJ2-7	TRBV6-5	once	TRBD2	TGTGCCAGCAGGTCGGCGGGAGGGCCTTTCTACGAGCAGTACTTC	CASRSAGGPFYEQYF
TRBJ1-1	TRBV4-3	.	.	TGCGCCAGCAGCCAAGAATCGGGTACAGGGAGCTTATTCTTT	CASSQESGTGSLFF
TRBJ1-2	TRBV6-5	few	.	TGTGCCAGCTGCAGGGCCTACTATGGCTACACCTTC	CASCRAYYGYTF
TRBJ2-1	TRBV7-9	once	.	TGTGCCAGCAGCCCGGGGGTCTCACGAAATGAGCAGTTCTTC	CASSPGVSRNEQFF
TRBJ2-7	TRBV6-5	few	.	TGTGCCAGCAGTTACGGGGCAGGGGTTTACGAGCAGTACTTC	CASSYGAGVYEQYF
TRBJ1-4	TRBV27	.	TRBD1	TGTGCCAGCAGTTCCTCCTACAGGGGTTGGGATAATGAAAAACTGTTTTTT	CASSSSYRGWDNEKLFF
TRBJ1-1	TRBV5-1	.	.	TGCGCCAGCAGCTGGGCAGGGGCTCACGCTGAAGCTTTCTTT	CASSWAGAHAEAFF
TRBJ2-7	TRBV11-1	.	TRBD2	TGTGCCAGCAGCAGGACTAGCGGTCAAACCTACGAGCAGTACTTC	CASSRTSGQTYEQYF
TRBJ2-7	TRBV5-5	.	.	TGTGCCAGCAGCTTGGAGGCCAGGGGATCCTACGAGCAGTACTTC	CASSLEARGSYEQYF
TRBJ2-7	TRBV4-2	few	TRBD2	TGTGCCAGCAGCCAAGTTTTGGGACTAGCGGGAGGATCCGAGCAGTACTTC	CASSQVLGLAGGSEQYF
TRBJ1-1	TRBV18	.	TRBD1	TGTGCCAGCTCGGAAGGACAGGGGAACACTGAAGCTTTCTTT	CASSEGQGNTEAFF